This TCR beta chain was recorded in a study of OX40 agonist ivuxolimab in advanced cancers. Sampling of blood occurred at baseline, cycle 4 day 1, and cycle 7 day 1. The CDR3 has 17 amino acids. V dropped 3 bases and J dropped 4 bases, with 18 bases sitting between them. The germline gives CDR1 MGHRA, CDR2 YSYEKL. Study-wide results and caveats: Normalized expansion of T-cell clones was also low for some nonresponders. CD8+ T cells averaged more expanded clones than CD4+. Doses of 0.1 to 3.0 mg/kg were accompanied by clonal expansion of CD4+ and CD8+ blood T cells by week 6.

In the case of this clone: The target antigen is unknown.

The data were produced by immunoSEQ multiplex PCR, yet TCRdb's version contains in-frame clones alone and is incomplete. The data contain about 50,000 clones, more than 85% of them singletons. This chain connects TRBV4-1 to TRBJ2-2; a possible D gene is TRBD1 (6 bases). The source was CD4+ or CD8+ T cells sorted from blood, collected in a trial of the OX40 agonist ivuxolimab. The clonotype originates from an adult with an advanced solid tumor such as melanoma, head and neck, liver or kidney cancer. CDR3 nucleotide sequence: TGCGCCAGCAGCCAGCCCTCTACAGGGCTGGGCACCGGGGAGCTGTTTTTT. Amino acid sequence: CASSQPSTGLGTGELFF.